This entry describes one TCR beta chain. CD45RO negativity and positive selection for CCR7 defined naive CD8 cells, a population that excluded terminally differentiated effector memory CD45RA+ cells. The data derive from a study of shared clonotypes between healthy human individuals. With 0 bases clipped from V and 6 bases from J, the junction kept 8 bases outside the gene matches. Germline V gene lookup returns CDR1 SGHDT and CDR2 YYEEEE. The CDR3 totals 16 residues. The data were produced by immunoSEQ multiplex PCR, yet TCRdb's version contains in-frame clones alone and is incomplete. Of about 590,000 clones listed, roughly 95% were seen once; the top ten hold about 0.11%.

The sequence was collected from a woman aged 25 to 45 in good health. Source material: naive CD8+ T cells sorted from blood. The rearrangement joins TRBV5-6 to TRBJ1-2, with 10 bases fitting TRBD1. This CDR3 reads CASSLEPGQGPHGYTF. The CDR3 DNA is TGTGCCAGCAGCTTGGAGCCGGGACAGGGGCCGCATGGCTACACCTTC.